This T cell receptor beta chain stems from a study of response to subunit inactivated influenza vaccine. The study's findings and limits: The study's authors posited that every seasonal influenza vaccination enlists few new T cells.

TCRdb fed the RT-PCR reads into MiXCR, producing one record per CDR3 protein. The table shows over 150,000 distinct CDR3 sequences, with approximately 15% occurring only once. V shed 7 bases and J 2 bases; nucleotides not matched to a gene: 6. The length of the CDR3 is 13 residues. Germline CDR1 reads SQVTM; CDR2 reads ANQGSEA. This clonotype was counted a few times. Its antigen is currently unknown. This TCR was recovered from a man aged 50-59 years who received an inactivated influenza vaccine. This specimen consisted of CD8+ T cells sorted from PBMCs, obtained more than 4 days after vaccination. V gene TRBV29-1 combines with J gene TRBJ2-7; 9 bases align to TRBD1. The CDR3 is CSGGQGTAYEQYF. The CDR3 DNA reads TGCAGCGGGGGACAGGGAACGGCCTACGAGCAGTACTTC.